These 15 T cell receptor beta chains share one sample of origin, sequenced in a study of post-analysis software for immune sequencing data. Study-wide points: With TRBV5-6, TRBV5-1 and TRBV20-1 included, five TRBV segments were more frequent in patients than in controls.

The authors incorporated unique molecular identifiers into the TCR beta cDNA libraries. MiXCR, applied by TCRdb to the PCR reads, yields one record per CDR3 protein. This table holds some 700,000 distinct CDR3 sequences, approximately 59% found once. Their antigens are not known. Source material: blood. All receptors come from a girl aged 2-10 years with multiple sclerosis.

The chain employs TRBV11-2 and TRBJ2-3; TRBD1 might be the D (5 bases). The germline V and J ends were trimmed by 1 base and 6 bases, with 11 bases remaining between them. The germline CDR1 and CDR2 sequences are SGHAT and FQNNGV. CDR3 length equals 14 residues. CDR3 coding DNA: TGTGCCAGCAGCTTAGCTTGGGGCAAGGATACGCAGTATTTT. It is translated as CASSLAWGKDTQYF.

The chain couples TRBV29-1 to TRBJ2-5, with no clear D. The V and J ends lost 7 bases and 5 bases respectively, with 14 bases between them. This CDR3 has 12 residues. Germline assignment: CDR1 SQVTM and CDR2 ANQGSEA. CDR3 loop: CSAGPALETQYF. The DNA of the CDR3 is TGCAGCGCTGGACCCGCCCTGGAGACCCAGTACTTC.

This chain connects TRBV25-1 to TRBJ2-3, with D perhaps TRBD1 (5 bases). Germline V gene sequence: CDR1 MGHDK, CDR2 SYGVNS. The CDR3 runs to 14 residues. V was pared by 5 bases and J by 0 bases, with 9 bases between. This CDR3 reads CASSRQSSTDTQYF. As DNA, the CDR3 is TGTGCCAGCAGTCGACAGTCGAGCACAGATACGCAGTATTTT. Full variable domain (remainder filled in from reference TRBV25-1 and TRBJ2-3): EADIYQTPRYLVIGTGKKITLECSQTMGHDKMYWYQQDPGMELHLIHYSYGVNSTEKGDLSSESTVSRIRTEHFPLTLESARPSHTSQYLCASSRQSSTDTQYFGPGTRLTVL.

The rearrangement joins TRBV3-1 to TRBJ2-5; 11 bases align to TRBD2. The CDR3 contains 14 residues. The germline V gene has CDR1 LGHDT and CDR2 YNNKEL (reference sequence). V was pared by 3 bases and J by 13 bases, with 10 bases of the junction left unmatched. CDR3 sequence reads: CASSQTSGNRGVYF. CDR3 nucleotide sequence: TGTGCCAGCAGCCAGACTAGCGGGAATCGCGGGGTGTACTTC.

The chain employs TRBV5-1 and TRBJ2-3; 12 nucleotides match TRBD2. After removal of 6 bases from V and 2 bases from J, the junction contained 4 bases not matched to a gene. Germline V gene lookup returns CDR1 SGHRS and CDR2 YFSETQ. This CDR3 contains 15 residues. The CDR3 nucleotides are TGCGCCAGCATGGGACTAGCGGGTCCCACAGATACGCAGTATTTT. This gives the protein CASMGLAGPTDTQYF.

The chain is built from TRBV7-9 and TRBJ2-7; a possible D gene is TRBD1 (5 bases). Germline CDR1 is SEHNR and CDR2 is FQNEAQ (reference sequence). CDR3 length equals 15 residues. Trimming removed 4 bases from V and 2 bases from J, with 15 bases in between. The CDR3 nucleotides are TGTGCCAGCAGCTCGTCCTCCAGGGAACCCTACGAGCAGTACTTC. It yields the protein CASSSSSREPYEQYF.

The chain combines TRBV7-8 with TRBJ1-2, with D possibly matching TRBD1 (5 bases). This CDR3 spans 14 amino acids. Per germline, CDR1 SGHVS and CDR2 FQNEAQ. Trimming removed 2 bases from V and 7 bases from J, with 14 bases in between. CDR3 DNA: TGTGCCAGCAGCTTAAAGCGAGGGGCGGCTGGCTACACCTTC. The encoded protein is CASSLKRGAAGYTF.

This clonotype was seen only a few times. The V call is TRBV20-1, the J call TRBJ1-1; D unclear. Trimming pared 7 bases from V and 1 base from J, leaving 10 bases between. The CDR3 consists of 12 residues. Germline V gene data show CDR1 as DFQATT and CDR2 as SNEGSKA (reference sequence). The CDR3 loop reads CSVEEGNTEAFF. CDR3 DNA: TGCAGTGTTGAGGAGGGGAACACTGAAGCTTTCTTT.

Only a few counts were recorded for this clonotype. J is TRBJ2-1 and V is TRBV3-1; no clear D gene. Germline CDR1 is LGHDT and CDR2 is YNNKEL (reference sequence). Trimming left V 0 bases short and J 3 bases short, with 9 bases between. The length of the CDR3 is 15 residues. CDR3 in DNA: TGTGCCAGCAGCCAAGAGGGCCATGGCTACAATGAGCAGTTCTTC. As protein: CASSQEGHGYNEQFF.

The V and J genes are TRBV10-3 and TRBJ1-2; D is unresolved. The germline V gene encodes CDR1 ENHRY and CDR2 SYGVKD. Trimming shortened V by 6 bases and J by 2 bases, and 7 bases separated the two germline ends. The CDR3 length is 12 residues. CDR3 sequence (DNA): TGTGCCATCAGCGTAGAGAACTATGGCTACACCTTC. This sequence encodes CAISVENYGYTF.

The chain joins TRBV7-2 to TRBJ1-2; D uncertain. Per germline, CDR1 SGHTA and CDR2 FQGNSA. The CDR3 covers 15 residues. The V end was cut by 5 bases, the J end by 0 bases, with 13 bases between. DNA of the CDR3: TGTGCCAGCAGCCTCCGGGGAGGCCCTAACTATGGCTACACCTTC. Translating it yields CASSLRGGPNYGYTF.

This chain uses TRBV5-5 with TRBJ2-1; possibly TRBD2 for D (6 bases). CDR1 is SGHKS and CDR2 is YYEKEE in the germline V gene (reference sequence). CDR3 length: 15 amino acids. V gave up 2 bases and J gave up 2 bases, with 11 bases separating them. The CDR3 sequence: CASSFGGMTYNEQFF. CDR3 nucleotides: TGTGCCAGCAGCTTCGGAGGGATGACCTACAATGAGCAGTTCTTC.

The V call is TRBV27, the J call TRBJ2-5; 9 bases are shared with TRBD1. Germline loops: CDR1 MNHEY, CDR2 SMNVEV (reference sequence). Losses at the gene ends were 6 bases for V and 11 bases for J; bases not matched to a gene: 13. The CDR3 sequence is 14 residues long. The CDR3 nucleotides read TGTGCCAGCAGGGTGCAGGGGACAGGGACGGAACAGTACTTC. Its translation: CASRVQGTGTEQYF.

In its sample, this clonotype was seen a few times. This chain links TRBV12-5 with TRBJ2-4; a possible D gene is TRBD2 (6 bases). CDR1 and CDR2 (germline): LGHNT, FRNRAP. This CDR3 comprises 15 residues. The V end lost 7 bases, the J end lost 1 base, and 14 bases lay between the germline ends. Here the CDR3 reads CASAKSRGAKNIQYF. CDR3 nucleotides: TGTGCTAGTGCTAAGTCTCGGGGGGCCAAAAACATTCAGTACTTC.

In the case of this clonotype: At one boundary the junction diverges from the germline segment, which might be a read error. The rearrangement links TRBV12-3 or TRBV12-4 to TRBJ1-1, with D possibly being TRBD1 (5 bases). The CDR3 length is 15 residues. The CDR3: CASSFGVVGRTEAFF. The DNA for the CDR3 is TGCGCCAGCAGTTTTGGTGTCGTGGGACGGACTGAAGCTTTCTTT.